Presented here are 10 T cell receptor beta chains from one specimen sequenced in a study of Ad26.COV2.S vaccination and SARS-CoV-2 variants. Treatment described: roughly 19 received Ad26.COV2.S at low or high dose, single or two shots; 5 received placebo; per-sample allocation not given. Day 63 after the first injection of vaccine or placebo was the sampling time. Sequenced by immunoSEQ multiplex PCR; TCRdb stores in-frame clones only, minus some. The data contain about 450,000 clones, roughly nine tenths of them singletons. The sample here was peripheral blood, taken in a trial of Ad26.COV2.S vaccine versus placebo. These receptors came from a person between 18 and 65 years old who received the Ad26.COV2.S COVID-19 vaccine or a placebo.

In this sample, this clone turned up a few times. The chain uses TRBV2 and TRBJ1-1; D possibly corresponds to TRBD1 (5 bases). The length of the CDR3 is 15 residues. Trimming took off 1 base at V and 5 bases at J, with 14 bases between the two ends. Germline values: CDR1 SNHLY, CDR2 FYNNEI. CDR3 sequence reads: CASSEETGWGTEAFF. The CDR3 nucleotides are TGTGCCAGCAGTGAAGAAACAGGTTGGGGGACTGAAGCTTTCTTT.

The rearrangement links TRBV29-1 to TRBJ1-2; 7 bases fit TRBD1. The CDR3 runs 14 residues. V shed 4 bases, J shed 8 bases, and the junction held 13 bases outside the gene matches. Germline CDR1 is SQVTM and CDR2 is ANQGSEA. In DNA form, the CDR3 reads TGCAGCGTTGGCGGGGACAGCTGGATGGGGGGCTACACCTTC. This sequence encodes CSVGGDSWMGGYTF.

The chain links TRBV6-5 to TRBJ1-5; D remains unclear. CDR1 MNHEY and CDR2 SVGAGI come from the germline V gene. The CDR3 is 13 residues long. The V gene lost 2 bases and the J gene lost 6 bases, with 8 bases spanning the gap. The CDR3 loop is CASSYDGSQPQHF. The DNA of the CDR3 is TGTGCCAGCAGTTACGACGGGAGTCAGCCCCAGCATTTT.

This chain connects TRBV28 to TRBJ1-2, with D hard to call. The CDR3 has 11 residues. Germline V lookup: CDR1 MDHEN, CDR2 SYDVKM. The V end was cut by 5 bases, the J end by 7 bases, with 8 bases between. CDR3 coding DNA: TGTGCCAGCAGTCTATTACGTGGCTACACCTTC. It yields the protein CASSLLRGYTF.

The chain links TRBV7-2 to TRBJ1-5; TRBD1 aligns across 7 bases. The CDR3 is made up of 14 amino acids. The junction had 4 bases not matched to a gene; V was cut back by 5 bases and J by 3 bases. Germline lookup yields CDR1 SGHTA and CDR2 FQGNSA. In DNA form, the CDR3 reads TGTGCCAGCAGCCAGACAGGGAACAATCAGCCCCAGCATTTT. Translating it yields CASSQTGNNQPQHF.

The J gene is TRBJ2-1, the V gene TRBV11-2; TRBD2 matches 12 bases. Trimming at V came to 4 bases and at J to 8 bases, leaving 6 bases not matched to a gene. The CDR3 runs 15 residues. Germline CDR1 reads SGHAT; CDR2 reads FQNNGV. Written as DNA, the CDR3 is TGTGCCAGCAGCTCCCGACTAGCGGGAGAGGATGAGCAGTTCTTC. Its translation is CASSSRLAGEDEQFF.

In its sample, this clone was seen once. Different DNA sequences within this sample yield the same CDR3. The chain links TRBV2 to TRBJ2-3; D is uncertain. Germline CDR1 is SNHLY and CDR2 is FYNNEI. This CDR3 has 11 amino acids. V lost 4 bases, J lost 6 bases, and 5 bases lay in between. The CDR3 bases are TGTGCCAGCAGTGTGACGGATACGCAGTATTTT. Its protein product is CASSVTDTQYF.

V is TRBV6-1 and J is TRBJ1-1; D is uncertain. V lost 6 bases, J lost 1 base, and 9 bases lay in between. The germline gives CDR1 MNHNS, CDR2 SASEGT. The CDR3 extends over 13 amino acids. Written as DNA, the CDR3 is TGTGCCAGCAGCTATTCCACGAACACTGAAGCTTTCTTT. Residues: CASSYSTNTEAFF.

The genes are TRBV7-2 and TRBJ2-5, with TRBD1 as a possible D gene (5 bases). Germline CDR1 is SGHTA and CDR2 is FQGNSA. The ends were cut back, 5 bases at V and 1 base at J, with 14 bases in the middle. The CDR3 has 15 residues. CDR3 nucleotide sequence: TGTGCCAGCAGCCTAAGCCAGGGTCGCCAAGAGACCCAGTACTTC. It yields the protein CASSLSQGRQETQYF. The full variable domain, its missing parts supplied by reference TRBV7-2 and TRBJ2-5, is GAGVSQSPSNKVTEKGKDVELRCDPISGHTALYWYRQSLGQGLEFLIYFQGNSAPDKSGLPSDRFSAERTGGSVSTLTIQRTQQEDSAVYLCASSLSQGRQETQYFGPGTRLLVL.

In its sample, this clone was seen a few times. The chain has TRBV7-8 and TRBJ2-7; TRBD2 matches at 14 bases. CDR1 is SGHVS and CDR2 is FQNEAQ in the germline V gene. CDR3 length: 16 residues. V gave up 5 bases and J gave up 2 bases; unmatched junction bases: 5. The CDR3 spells CASSLLGLAGAYEQYV. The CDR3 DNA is TGTGCCAGCAGCCTACTGGGACTAGCGGGAGCCTACGAGCAGTACGTC.